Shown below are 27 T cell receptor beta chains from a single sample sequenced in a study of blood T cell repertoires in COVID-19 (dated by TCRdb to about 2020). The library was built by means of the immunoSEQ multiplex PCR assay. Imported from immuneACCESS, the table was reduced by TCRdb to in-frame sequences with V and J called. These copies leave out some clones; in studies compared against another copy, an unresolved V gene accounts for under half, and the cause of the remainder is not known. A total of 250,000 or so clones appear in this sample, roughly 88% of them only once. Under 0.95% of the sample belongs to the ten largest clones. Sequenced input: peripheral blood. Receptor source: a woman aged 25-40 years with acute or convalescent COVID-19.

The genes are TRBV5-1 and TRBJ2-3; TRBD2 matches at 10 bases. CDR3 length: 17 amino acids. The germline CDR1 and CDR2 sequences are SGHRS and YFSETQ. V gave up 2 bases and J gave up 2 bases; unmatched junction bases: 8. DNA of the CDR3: TGCGCCAGCAGCTTCGATAAAGCGGGAGGGCCCACAGATACGCAGTATTTT. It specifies CASSFDKAGGPTDTQYF. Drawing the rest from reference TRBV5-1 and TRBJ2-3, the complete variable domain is KAGVTQTPRYLIKTRGQQVTLSCSPISGHRSVSWYQQTPGQGLQFLFEYFSETQRNKGNFPGRFSGRQFSNSRSEMNVSTLELGDSALYLCASSFDKAGGPTDTQYFGPGTRLTVL.

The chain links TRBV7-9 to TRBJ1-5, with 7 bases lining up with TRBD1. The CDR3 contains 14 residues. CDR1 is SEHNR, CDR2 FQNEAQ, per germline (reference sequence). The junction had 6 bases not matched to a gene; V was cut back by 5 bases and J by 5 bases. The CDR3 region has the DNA TGTGCCAGCAGCCCCACAGGGGCGGATCAGCCCCAGCATTTT. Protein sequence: CASSPTGADQPQHF.

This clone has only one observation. CDR3 sequence (DNA): TGCGCCAGCAGCTTAGTAAGCGGGAGGTCCTACAATGAGCAGTTCTTC. This codes for CASSLVSGRSYNEQFF. V gene TRBV5-1 combines with J gene TRBJ2-1, with 9 bases fitting TRBD2. Germline loops: CDR1 SGHRS, CDR2 YFSETQ. This CDR3 has 16 residues. The V gene end was trimmed by 2 bases and the J gene end by 1 base; junction bases not matched to a gene: 4.

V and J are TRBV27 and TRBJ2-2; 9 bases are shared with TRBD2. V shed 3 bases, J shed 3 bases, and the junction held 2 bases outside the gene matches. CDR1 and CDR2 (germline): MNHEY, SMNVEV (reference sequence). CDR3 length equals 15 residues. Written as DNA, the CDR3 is TGTGCCAGCAGTTTTAGCGGGAGTTACACCGGGGAGCTGTTTTTT. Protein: CASSFSGSYTGELFF.

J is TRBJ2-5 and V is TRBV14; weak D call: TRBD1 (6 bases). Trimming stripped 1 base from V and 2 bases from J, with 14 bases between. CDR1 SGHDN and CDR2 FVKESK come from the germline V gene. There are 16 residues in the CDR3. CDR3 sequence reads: CASSQGWTVRQETQYF. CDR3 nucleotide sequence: TGTGCCAGCAGCCAAGGGTGGACAGTACGTCAAGAGACCCAGTACTTC.

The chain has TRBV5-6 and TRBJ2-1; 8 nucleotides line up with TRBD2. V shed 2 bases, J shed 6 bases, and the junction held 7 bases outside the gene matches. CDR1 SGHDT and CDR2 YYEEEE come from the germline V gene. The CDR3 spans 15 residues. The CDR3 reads CASSFRGLGPNEQFF. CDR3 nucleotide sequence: TGTGCCAGCAGCTTTAGGGGACTAGGACCCAATGAGCAGTTCTTC.

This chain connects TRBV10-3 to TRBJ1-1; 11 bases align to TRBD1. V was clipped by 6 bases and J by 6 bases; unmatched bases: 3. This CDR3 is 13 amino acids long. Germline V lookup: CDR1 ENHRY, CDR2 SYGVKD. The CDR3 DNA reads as TGTGCCATCAGGGGACAGGGGGAATCTGAAGCTTTCTTT. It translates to CAIRGQGESEAFF.

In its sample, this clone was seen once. CDR3 DNA: TGTGCCAGCAGCGTATCAGTGGACAGGGGGATCTACGAGCAGTACTTC. Protein: CASSVSVDRGIYEQYF. The chain carries TRBV9 and TRBJ2-7, with TRBD1 identical over 10 bases. Germline-derived CDR1 and CDR2 are SGDLS and YYNGEE. Trimming took 1 base from V and 3 from J; bases not matched to a gene: 7. The length of the CDR3 is 16 residues.

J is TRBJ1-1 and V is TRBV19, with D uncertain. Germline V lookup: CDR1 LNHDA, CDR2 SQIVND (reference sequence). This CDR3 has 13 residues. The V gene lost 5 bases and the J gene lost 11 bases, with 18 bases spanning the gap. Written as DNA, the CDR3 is TGTGCCAGTAGTTCTCAGCCCGGAGCGGGGGCTTTCTTT. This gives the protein CASSSQPGAGAFF.

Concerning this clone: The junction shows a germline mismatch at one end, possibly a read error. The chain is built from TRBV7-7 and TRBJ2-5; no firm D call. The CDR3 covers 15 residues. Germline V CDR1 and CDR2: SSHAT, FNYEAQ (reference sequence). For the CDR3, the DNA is TGTGCCGGCAGCTTAGGCCTGACAAACCAAGAGACCCAGTACTTC. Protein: CAGSLGLTNQETQYF.

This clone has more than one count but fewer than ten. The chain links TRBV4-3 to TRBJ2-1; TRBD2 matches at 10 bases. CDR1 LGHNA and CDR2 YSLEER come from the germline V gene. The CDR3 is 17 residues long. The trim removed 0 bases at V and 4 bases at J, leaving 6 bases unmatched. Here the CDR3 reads CASSQDRTSGWYNEQFF. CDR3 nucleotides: TGCGCCAGCAGCCAAGACCGGACTAGCGGTTGGTACAATGAGCAGTTCTTC.

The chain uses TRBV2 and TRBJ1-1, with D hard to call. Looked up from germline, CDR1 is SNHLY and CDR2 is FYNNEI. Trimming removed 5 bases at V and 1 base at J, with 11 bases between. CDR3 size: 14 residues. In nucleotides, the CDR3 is TGTGCCAGCAGTTCCTCGGTTAGGAACACTGAAGCTTTCTTT. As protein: CASSSSVRNTEAFF.

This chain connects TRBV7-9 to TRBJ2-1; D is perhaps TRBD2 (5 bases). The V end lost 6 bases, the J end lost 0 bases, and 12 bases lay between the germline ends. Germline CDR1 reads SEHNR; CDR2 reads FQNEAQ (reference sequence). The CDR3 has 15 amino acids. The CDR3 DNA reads TGTGCCAGCAGTCCGGCGGGCCACTCCTACAATGAGCAGTTCTTC. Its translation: CASSPAGHSYNEQFF.

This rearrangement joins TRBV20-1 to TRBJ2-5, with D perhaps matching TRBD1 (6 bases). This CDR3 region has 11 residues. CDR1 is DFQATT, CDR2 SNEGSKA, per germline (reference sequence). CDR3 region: CSQQGLETQYF. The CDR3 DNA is TGCAGCCAACAGGGTCTCGAGACCCAGTACTTC.

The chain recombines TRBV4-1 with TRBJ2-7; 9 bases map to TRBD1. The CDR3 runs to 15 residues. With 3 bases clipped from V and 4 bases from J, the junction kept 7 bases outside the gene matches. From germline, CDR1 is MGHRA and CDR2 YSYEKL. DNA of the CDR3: TGCGCCAGCAGCCAGGGTGACGACAGGGGGTACGAGCAGTACTTC. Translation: CASSQGDDRGYEQYF.

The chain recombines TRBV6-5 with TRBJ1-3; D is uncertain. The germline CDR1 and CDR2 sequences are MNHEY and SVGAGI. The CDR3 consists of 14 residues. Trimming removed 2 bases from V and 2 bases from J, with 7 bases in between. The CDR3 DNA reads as TGTGCCAGCAGTTACGCCTCAGCTGGAAACACCATATATTTT. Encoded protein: CASSYASAGNTIYF.

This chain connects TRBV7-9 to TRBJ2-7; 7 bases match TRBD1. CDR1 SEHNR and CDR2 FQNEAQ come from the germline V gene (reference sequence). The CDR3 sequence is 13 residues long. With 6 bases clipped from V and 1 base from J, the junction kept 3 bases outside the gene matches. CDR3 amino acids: CASSHRGSYEQYF. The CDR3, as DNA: TGTGCCAGCAGTCACAGGGGTTCCTACGAGCAGTACTTC.

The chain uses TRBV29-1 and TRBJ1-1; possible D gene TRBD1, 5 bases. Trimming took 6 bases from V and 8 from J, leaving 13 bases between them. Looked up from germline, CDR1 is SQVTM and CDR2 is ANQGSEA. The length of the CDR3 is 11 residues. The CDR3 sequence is CSVTGGNEAFF. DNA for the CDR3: TGCAGCGTGACCGGGGGTAACGAAGCTTTCTTT.

The CDR3 DNA reads as TGTGCTAGTGGTCAAGGGGTTATGGACACTGAAGCTTTCTTT. Residues: CASGQGVMDTEAFF. The chain is built from TRBV12-5 and TRBJ1-1, with D tentatively TRBD1 (5 bases). Germline values: CDR1 LGHNT, CDR2 FRNRAP. This CDR3 region has 14 residues. With 5 bases removed from V and 3 bases from J, the gap between germline ends came to 13 bases.

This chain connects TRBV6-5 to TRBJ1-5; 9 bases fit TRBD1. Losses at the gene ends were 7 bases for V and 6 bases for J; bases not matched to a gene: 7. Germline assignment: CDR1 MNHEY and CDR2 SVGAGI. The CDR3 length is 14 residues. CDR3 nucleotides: TGTGCCAGCACATGGACAGGGGATGGTCAGCCCCAGCATTTT. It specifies CASTWTGDGQPQHF.

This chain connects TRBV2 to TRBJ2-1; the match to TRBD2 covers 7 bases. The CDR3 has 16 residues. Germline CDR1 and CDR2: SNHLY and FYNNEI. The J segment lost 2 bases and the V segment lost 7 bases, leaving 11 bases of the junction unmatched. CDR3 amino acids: CASMDPLGRTYNEQFF. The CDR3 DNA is TGTGCCAGCATGGACCCTCTCGGGAGGACCTACAATGAGCAGTTCTTC.

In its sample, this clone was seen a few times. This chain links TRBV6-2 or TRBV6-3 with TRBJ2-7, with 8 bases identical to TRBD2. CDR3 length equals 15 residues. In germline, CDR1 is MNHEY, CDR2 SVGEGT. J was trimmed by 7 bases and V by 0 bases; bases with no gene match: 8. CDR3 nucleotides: TGTGCCAGCAGTTACTCTACAGCGGGAGTTAAAGAGCAGTACTTC. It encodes CASSYSTAGVKEQYF.

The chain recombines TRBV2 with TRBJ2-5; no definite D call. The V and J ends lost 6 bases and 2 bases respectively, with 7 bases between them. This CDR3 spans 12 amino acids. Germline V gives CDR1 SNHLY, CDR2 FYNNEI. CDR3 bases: TGTGCCAGCAGGGAAACTCAAGAGACCCAGTACTTC. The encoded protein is CASRETQETQYF.

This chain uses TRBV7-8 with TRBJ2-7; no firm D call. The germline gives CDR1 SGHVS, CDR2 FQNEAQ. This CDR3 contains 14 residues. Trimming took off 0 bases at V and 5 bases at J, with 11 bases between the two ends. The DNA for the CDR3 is TGTGCCAGCAGCTTAGCGCAGGTTAAAAACGAGCAGTACTTC. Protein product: CASSLAQVKNEQYF.

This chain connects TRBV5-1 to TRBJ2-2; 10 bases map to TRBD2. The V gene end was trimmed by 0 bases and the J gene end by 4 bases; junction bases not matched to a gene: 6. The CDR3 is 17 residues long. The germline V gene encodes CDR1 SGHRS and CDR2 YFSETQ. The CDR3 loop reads CASSLGPSGSGTGELFF. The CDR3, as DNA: TGCGCCAGCAGCTTGGGGCCTAGCGGGAGCGGCACCGGGGAGCTGTTTTTT. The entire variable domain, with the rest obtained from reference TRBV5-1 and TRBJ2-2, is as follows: KAGVTQTPRYLIKTRGQQVTLSCSPISGHRSVSWYQQTPGQGLQFLFEYFSETQRNKGNFPGRFSGRQFSNSRSEMNVSTLELGDSALYLCASSLGPSGSGTGELFFGEGSRLTVL.

The CDR3 DNA reads TGTGCCAGCAGCTTAGTCAAAAACTATGGCTACACCTTC. Protein sequence: CASSLVKNYGYTF. This sequence joins TRBV7-8 and TRBJ1-2, with unresolved D. Germline values: CDR1 SGHVS, CDR2 FQNEAQ. The CDR3 length is 13 residues. With 1 base removed from V and 2 bases from J, the gap between germline ends came to 5 bases.

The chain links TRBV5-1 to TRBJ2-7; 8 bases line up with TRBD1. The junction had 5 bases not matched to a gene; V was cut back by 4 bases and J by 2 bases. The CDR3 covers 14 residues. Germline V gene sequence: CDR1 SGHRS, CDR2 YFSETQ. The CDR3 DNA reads TGCGCCAGCAGCACGCAGGGGGCCACCTACGAGCAGTACTTC. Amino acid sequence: CASSTQGATYEQYF.